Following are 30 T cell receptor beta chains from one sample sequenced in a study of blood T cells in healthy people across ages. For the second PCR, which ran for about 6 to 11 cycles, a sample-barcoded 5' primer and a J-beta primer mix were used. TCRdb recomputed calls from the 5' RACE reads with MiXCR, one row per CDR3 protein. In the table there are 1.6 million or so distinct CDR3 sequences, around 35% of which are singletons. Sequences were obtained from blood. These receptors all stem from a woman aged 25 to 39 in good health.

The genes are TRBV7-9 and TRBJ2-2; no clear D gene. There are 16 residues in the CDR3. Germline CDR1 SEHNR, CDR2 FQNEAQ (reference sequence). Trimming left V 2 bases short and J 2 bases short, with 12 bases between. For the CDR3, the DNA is TGTGCCAGCAGCTTATCACGGACGGTTAACACCGGGGAGCTGTTTTTT. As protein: CASSLSRTVNTGELFF.

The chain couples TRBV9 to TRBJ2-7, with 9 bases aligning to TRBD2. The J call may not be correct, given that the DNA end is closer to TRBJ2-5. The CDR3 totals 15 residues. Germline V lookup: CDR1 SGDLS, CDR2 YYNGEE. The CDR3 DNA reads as TGTGCCAGCAGCGTAGCCGGACTAGCGAAAGAGACCCAGTACTTC. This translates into CASSVAGLAKETQYF.

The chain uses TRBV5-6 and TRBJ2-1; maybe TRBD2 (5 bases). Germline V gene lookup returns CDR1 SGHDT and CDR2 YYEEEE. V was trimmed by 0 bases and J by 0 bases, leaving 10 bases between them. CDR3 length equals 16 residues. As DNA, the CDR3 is TGTGCCAGCAGCTTGGCGGACTCCGTCTCCTACAATGAGCAGTTCTTC. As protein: CASSLADSVSYNEQFF.

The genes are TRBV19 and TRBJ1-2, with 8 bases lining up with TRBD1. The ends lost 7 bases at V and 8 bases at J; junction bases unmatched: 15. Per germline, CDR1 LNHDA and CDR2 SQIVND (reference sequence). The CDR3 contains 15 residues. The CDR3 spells CASTKGLTGDGGYTF. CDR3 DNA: TGTGCCAGTACCAAGGGGCTGACAGGGGATGGAGGCTACACCTTC.

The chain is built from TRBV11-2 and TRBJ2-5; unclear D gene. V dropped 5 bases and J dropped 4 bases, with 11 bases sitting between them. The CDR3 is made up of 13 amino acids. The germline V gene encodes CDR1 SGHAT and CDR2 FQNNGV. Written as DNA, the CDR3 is TGTGCCAGCAGCCCCCTCCTGACAGAGACCCAGTACTTC. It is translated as CASSPLLTETQYF.

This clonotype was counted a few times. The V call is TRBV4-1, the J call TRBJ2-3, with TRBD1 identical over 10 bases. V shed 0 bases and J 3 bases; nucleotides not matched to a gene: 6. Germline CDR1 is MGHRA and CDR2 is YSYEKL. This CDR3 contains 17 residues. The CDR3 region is CASSQDLWTGGTDTQYF. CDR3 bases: TGCGCCAGCAGCCAAGATCTTTGGACAGGGGGTACAGATACGCAGTATTTT.

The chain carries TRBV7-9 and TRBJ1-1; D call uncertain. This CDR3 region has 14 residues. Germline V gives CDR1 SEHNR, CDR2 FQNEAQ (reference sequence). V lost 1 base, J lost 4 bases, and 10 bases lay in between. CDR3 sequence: CASSLGAEGTEAFF. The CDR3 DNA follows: TGTGCCAGCAGCTTAGGGGCAGAGGGCACTGAAGCTTTCTTT. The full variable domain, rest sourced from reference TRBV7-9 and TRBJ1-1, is DTGVSQNPRHKITKRGQNVTFRCDPISEHNRLYWYRQTLGQGPEFLTYFQNEAQLEKSRLLSDRFSAERPKGSFSTLEIQRTEQGDSAMYLCASSLGAEGTEAFFGQGTRLTVV.

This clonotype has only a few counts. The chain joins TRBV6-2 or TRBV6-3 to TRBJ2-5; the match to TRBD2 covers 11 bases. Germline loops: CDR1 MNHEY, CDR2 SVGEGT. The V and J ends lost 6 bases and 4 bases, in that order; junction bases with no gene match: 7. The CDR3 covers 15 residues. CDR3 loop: CASRPSGGRGETQYF. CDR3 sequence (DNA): TGTGCCAGCAGGCCTAGCGGGGGGAGAGGAGAGACCCAGTACTTC.

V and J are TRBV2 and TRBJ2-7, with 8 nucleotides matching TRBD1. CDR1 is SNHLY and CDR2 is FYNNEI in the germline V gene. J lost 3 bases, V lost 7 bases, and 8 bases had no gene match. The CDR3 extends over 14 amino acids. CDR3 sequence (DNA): TGTGCCAGCAATATTCGGACAGGGAACTACGAGCAGTACTTC. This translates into CASNIRTGNYEQYF.

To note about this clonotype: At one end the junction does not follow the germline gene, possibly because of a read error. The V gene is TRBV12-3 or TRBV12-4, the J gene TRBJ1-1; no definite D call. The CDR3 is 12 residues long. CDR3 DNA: TGTGCCAGCAGTTTGATGAACACTGAATCTTTCTTT. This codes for CASSLMNTESFF.

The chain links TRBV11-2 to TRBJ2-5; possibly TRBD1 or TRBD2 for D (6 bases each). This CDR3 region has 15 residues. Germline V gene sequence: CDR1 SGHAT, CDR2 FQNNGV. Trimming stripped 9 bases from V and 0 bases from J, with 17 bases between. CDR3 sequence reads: CASTLGGRDQETQYF. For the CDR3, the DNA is TGTGCCAGTACCCTCGGGGGCCGTGACCAAGAGACCCAGTACTTC.

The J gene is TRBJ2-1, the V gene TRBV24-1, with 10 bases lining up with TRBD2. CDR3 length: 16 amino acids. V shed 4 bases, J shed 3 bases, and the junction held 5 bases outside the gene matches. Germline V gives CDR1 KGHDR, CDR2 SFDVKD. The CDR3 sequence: CATSEPTSGNYNEQFF. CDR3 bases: TGTGCCACCAGTGAGCCCACTAGCGGGAACTACAATGAGCAGTTCTTC.

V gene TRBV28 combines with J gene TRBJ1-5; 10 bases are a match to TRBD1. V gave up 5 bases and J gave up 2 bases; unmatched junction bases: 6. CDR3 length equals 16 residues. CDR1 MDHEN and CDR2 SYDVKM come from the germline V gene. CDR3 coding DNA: TGTGCCAGCAGTCTCTCCGGGACAGGGGGCAATCAGCCCCAGCATTTT. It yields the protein CASSLSGTGGNQPQHF.

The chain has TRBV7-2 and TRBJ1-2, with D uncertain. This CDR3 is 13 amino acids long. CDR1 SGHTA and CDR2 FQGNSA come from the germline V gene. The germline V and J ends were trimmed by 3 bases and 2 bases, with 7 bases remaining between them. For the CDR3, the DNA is TGTGCCAGCAGCTTCAGAGTGAACTATGGCTACACCTTC. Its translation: CASSFRVNYGYTF.

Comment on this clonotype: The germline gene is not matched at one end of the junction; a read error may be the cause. The chain's CDR3 is CAISWTGGGYNEQFF. CDR3 nucleotide sequence: TGCGCCATCAGCTGGACAGGGGGCGGATACAATGAGCAGTTCTTC. The rearrangement joins TRBV5-1 to TRBJ2-1; the match to TRBD1 covers 11 bases. The V gene's germline CDR1 is SGHRS and CDR2 YFSETQ. The CDR3 is 15 residues long.

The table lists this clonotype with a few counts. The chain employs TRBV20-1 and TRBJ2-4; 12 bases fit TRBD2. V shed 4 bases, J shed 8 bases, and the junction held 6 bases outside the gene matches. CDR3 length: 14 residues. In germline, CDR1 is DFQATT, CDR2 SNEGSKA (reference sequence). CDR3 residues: CSATSGGAGYIQYF. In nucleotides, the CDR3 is TGCAGTGCTACTAGCGGGGGGGCCGGGTACATTCAGTACTTC.

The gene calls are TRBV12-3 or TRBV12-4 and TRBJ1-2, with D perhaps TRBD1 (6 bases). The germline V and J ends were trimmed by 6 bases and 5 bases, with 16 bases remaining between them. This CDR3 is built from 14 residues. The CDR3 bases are TGTGCCAGCAGGCCCCCCAGGACAGCATATGGCTACACCTTC. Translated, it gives CASRPPRTAYGYTF.

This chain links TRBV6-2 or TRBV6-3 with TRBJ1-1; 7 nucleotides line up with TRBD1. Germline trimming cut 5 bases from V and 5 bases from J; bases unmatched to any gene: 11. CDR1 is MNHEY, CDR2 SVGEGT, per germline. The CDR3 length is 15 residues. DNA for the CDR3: TGTGCCAGCAGTCCCGTCCCGACAGGGAGGACTGAAGCTTTCTTT. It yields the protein CASSPVPTGRTEAFF.

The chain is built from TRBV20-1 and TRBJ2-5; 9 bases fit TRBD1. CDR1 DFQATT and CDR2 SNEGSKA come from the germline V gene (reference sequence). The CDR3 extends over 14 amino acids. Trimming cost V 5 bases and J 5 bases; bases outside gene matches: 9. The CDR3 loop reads CSAPRQGERETQYF. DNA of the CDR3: TGCAGTGCTCCCAGACAGGGGGAGCGGGAGACCCAGTACTTC.

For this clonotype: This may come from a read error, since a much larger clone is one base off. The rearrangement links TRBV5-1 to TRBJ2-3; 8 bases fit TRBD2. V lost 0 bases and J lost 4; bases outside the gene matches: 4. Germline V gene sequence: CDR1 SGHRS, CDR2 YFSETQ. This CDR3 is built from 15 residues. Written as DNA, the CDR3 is TGCGCCAGCAGCTTGGGGCAGCGGGGGCCAGATACGCAGTATTTT. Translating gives CASSLGQRGPDTQYF.

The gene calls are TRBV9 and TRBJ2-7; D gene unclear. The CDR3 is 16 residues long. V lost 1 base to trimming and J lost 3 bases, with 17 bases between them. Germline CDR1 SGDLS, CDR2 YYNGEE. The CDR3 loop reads CASSVSGSSRLYEQYF. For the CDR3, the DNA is TGTGCCAGCAGCGTATCAGGATCTAGTAGGCTCTACGAGCAGTACTTC.

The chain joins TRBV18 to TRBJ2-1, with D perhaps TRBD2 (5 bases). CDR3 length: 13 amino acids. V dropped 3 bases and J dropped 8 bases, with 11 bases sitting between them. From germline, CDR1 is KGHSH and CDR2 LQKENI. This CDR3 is CASSPRTVYEQFF. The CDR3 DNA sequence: TGTGCCAGCTCACCGAGGACTGTATATGAGCAGTTCTTC.

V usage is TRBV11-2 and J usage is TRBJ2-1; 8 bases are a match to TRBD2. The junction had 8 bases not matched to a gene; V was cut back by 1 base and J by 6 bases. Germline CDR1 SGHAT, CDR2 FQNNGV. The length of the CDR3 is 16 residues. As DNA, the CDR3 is TGTGCCAGCAGCTTAGGTCCTACTAGCGGATTCAATGAGCAGTTCTTC. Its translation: CASSLGPTSGFNEQFF.

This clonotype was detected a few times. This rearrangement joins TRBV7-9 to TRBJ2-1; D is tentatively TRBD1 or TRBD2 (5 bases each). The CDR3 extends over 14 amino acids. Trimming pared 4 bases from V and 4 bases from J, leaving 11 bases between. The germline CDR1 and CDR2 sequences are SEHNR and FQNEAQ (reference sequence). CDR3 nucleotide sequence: TGTGCCAGCAGCTCCGGGGCTCGTTACAATGAGCAGTTCTTC. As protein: CASSSGARYNEQFF.

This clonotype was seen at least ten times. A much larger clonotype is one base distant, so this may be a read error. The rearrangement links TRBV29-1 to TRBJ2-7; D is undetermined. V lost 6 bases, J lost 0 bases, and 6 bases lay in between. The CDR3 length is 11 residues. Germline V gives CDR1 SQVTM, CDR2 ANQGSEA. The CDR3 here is CSVSSSYEQYF. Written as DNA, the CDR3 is TGCAGCGTCAGTAGCTCCTACGAGCAGTACTTC.

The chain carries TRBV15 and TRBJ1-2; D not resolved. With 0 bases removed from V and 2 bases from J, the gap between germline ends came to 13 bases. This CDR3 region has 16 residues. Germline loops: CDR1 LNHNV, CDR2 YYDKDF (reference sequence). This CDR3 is CATSRERRAANYGYTF. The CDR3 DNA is TGTGCCACCAGCAGAGAACGGCGGGCAGCAAACTATGGCTACACCTTC.

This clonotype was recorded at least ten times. Here the CDR3 DNA reads TGTGCCAGCAGTGGGGGGACAGGGGCCTACGAGCAGTACTTC. Amino acids: CASSGGTGAYEQYF. This chain connects TRBV25-1 to TRBJ2-7, with 10 bases identical to TRBD1. V lost 4 bases to trimming and J lost 2 bases; unmatched junction nucleotides: 2. Germline CDR1 MGHDK, CDR2 SYGVNS. The CDR3 sequence is 14 residues long.

The CDR3 loop is CASSQGRVESRDEQFF. The DNA for the CDR3 is TGCGCCAGCAGCCAAGGCCGAGTCGAATCGCGGGATGAGCAGTTCTTC. The chain employs TRBV4-1 and TRBJ2-1, with D perhaps matching TRBD2 (5 bases). The CDR3 covers 16 residues. V was pared by 1 base and J by 8 bases, with 18 bases between. CDR1 and CDR2 from the germline V gene are MGHRA and YSYEKL.

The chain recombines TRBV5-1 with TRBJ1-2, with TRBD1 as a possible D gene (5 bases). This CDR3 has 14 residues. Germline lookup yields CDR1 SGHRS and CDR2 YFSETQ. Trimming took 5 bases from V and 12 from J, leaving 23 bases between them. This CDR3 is CASRDYTGLGEDTF. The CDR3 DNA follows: TGCGCCAGCAGGGACTATACCGGTCTAGGGGAGGACACCTTC.

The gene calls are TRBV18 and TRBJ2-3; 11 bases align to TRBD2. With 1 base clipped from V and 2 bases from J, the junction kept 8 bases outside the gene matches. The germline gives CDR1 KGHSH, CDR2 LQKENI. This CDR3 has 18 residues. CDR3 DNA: TGTGCCAGCTCACCACAGATACTAGCGGGAGATCACACAGATACGCAGTATTTT. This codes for CASSPQILAGDHTDTQYF.